This T cell receptor (beta chain) was observed in a study of blood T cells in healthy people across ages. CDR1 and CDR2 (germline): SGHRS, YFSETQ. J lost 4 bases, V lost 6 bases, and 20 bases had no gene match. CDR3 size: 19 residues. A sample-barcoded 5' primer and a J-beta primer mix were used in a second PCR of about 6 to 12 cycles. MiXCR, run by TCRdb on the 5' RACE reads, gives a single entry per CDR3 protein. This table has 870,000 or so distinct CDR3 sequences, 29% appearing once. Note on this clonotype: Its cognate antigen is unknown.

Study-wide findings and caveats: Fewer expanded clones and more diversity marked long-lived versus aged donors. Naive T cell percentage showed a strong correlation with TCR beta diversity. Leaving the PBMCs unsorted stopped any conclusive comparison of naive versus antigen-experienced cells.

This clonotype originated in a woman older than 75 in good health. This chain connects TRBV5-1 to TRBJ2-3; 10 nucleotides match TRBD2. Sequences were obtained from blood. This CDR3 is CASTPTKAGGPRWADTQYF. The DNA of the CDR3 is TGCGCCAGCACCCCAACAAAAGCGGGGGGGCCCCGTTGGGCAGATACGCAGTATTTT.